Included here is one T cell receptor beta chain sequence, with context. Its cognate antigen is unknown. The CDR3 length is 17 residues. Trimming took 1 base from V and 4 from J, leaving 19 bases between them. PCR primers comprised 60 Vbeta and 13 Jbeta primers. Sequencing was performed with immunoSEQ multiplex PCR; in TCRdb, only in-frame clones are kept and a portion is missing. There are 150,000 to 200,000 clones in the sample; around 80% occur only once, and approximately 1.8% lies in the top ten. While unrecorded immune exposures were likely, the donors were nominally healthy when sampled. The record originates from a study of cytomegalovirus exposure and HLA in healthy donors. General observations from the study: Earlier analysis found most TCR beta V segments productive about 87% or about 30% of the time.

The sequence derives from a man between 18 and 35 years old in good health and CMV-seronegative. The specimen was PBMCs. The J gene is TRBJ1-1, the V gene TRBV23-1; D is undetermined. TRBV23-1 is given ORF status, its function remaining uncertain. The CDR3 DNA sequence: TGCGCCAGCAGTCAATGGATTACTGGACGGGAGGGCACTGAAGCTTTCTTT. Translation gives CASSQWITGREGTEAFF.